The clone carrying this T cell receptor (beta chain) appeared a single time. Its antigen remains unidentified. The entry originates in a study of human thymus T cells. Thymic tissue was derived from resections collected during corrective heart surgery. Donation was from healthy Finnish infants who were having corrective surgery that addressed congenital heart defects. Study-level points and caveats: It looked as if thymic and blood repertoires used V and J genes in a biased way. Related research has reported that thymic repertoires overlap highly among unrelated individuals.

Sequencing used immunoSEQ multiplex PCR; TCRdb keeps in-frame clones, though not all of them. The table lists some 130,000 clones, approximately 96% of them singletons. Germline-derived CDR1 and CDR2 are LNHNV and YYDKDF (reference sequence). This CDR3 is 15 amino acids long. Trimming cost V 5 bases and J 3 bases, with 17 bases left between them. The chain carries TRBV15 and TRBJ2-7, with D tentatively TRBD2 (5 bases). The sequence derives from a boy under two years old with a congenital heart defect but otherwise immunologically healthy. Sequences were obtained from thymus tissue. Written as DNA, the CDR3 is TGTGCCACCAGCGTACGGAGAGGGAAGGACTACGAGCAGTACTTC. Its protein is CATSVRRGKDYEQYF.